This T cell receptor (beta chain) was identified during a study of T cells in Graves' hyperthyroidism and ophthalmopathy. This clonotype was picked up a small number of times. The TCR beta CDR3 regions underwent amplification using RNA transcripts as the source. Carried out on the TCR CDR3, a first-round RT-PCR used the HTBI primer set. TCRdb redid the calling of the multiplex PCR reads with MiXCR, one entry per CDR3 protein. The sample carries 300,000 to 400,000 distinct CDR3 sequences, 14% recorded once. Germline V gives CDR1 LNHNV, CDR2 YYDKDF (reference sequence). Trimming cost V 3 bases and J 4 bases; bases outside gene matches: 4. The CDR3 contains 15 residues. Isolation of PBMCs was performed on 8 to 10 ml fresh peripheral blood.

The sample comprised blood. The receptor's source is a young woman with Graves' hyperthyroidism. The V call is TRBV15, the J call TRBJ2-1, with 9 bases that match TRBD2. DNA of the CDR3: TGTGCCACCAGCAGGGCGGGAGGGGGTTACAATGAGCAGTTCTTC. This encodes CATSRAGGGYNEQFF.